The T cell receptor beta chain under discussion was sequenced for a study of blood T cell repertoires in COVID-19. Study in general: COVID-19 samples, acute and convalescent, were from the United States, Italy and Spain. T cells, B-cell-depleted T cells, or PBMCs provided the cDNA or gDNA that served as material.

Sequenced by immunoSEQ multiplex PCR; TCRdb stores in-frame clones only, minus some. The table has around 210,000 clones, around 81% seen once. Seattle patient enrollment occurred during active infection, with longitudinal follow-up thereafter. Germline V gene lookup returns CDR1 SGDLS and CDR2 YYNGEE. The junction had 5 bases not matched to a gene; V was cut back by 3 bases and J by 2 bases. The CDR3 contains 16 residues. Material: peripheral blood. The TCR comes from a man in his 60s with COVID-19, enrolled during active disease. The chain has TRBV9 and TRBJ2-3, with 11 bases lining up with TRBD2. The CDR3 is CASSARLAGNTDTQYF. CDR3 bases: TGTGCCAGCAGCGCCCGACTAGCGGGGAACACAGATACGCAGTATTTT.